This T cell receptor beta chain was captured in a study of blood T cell repertoires in COVID-19. The wider study: Sources were T cells, B-cell-depleted T cells, or PBMCs; the material itself was cDNA or gDNA.

The method was immunoSEQ multiplex PCR; TCRdb's version includes in-frame clones alone and lacks a portion of them. The data contain under 120,000 clones, 80% to 90% of them singletons. The CDR3 loop spans 16 amino acids. The V gene's germline CDR1 is LGHDT and CDR2 YNNKEL (reference sequence). V lost 3 bases and J lost 5; bases outside the gene matches: 8. The sample consisted of peripheral blood. The sequence derives from an elderly woman with acute or convalescent COVID-19. J is TRBJ1-2 and V is TRBV3-1 (or the pseudogene TRBV3-2); 11 positions agree with TRBD1. This CDR3 is CASSHQRTGGAYGYTF. The CDR3 bases are TGTGCCAGCAGCCATCAGCGGACAGGGGGCGCGTATGGCTACACCTTC.